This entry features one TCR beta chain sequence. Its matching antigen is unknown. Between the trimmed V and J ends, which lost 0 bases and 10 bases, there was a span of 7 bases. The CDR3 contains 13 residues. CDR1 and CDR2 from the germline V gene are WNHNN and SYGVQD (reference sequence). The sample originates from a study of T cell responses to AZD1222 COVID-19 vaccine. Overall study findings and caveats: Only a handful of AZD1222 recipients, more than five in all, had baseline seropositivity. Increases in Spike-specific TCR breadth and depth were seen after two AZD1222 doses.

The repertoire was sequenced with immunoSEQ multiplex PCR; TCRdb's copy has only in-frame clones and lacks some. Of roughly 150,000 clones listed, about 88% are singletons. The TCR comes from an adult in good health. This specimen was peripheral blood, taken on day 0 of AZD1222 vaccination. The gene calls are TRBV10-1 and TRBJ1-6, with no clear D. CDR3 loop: CASSESEASPLHF. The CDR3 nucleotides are TGCGCCAGCAGTGAGTCCGAGGCCTCACCCCTCCACTTT.